Presented here are 6 T cell receptor beta chains from one specimen sequenced in a study of T cells in tuberculosis. Method: immunoSEQ multiplex PCR; TCRdb's copy keeps in-frame clones and lacks some. Counted here are about 25,000 clones, 95% to 96% occurring once; the ten biggest clones make up 9.4%. Material for sequencing was PBMCs. These receptors were collected from a donor between 10 and 29 years old with latent tuberculosis or without tuberculosis infection.

V usage is TRBV5-1 and J usage is TRBJ1-1; D gene unclear. CDR3 length: 15 amino acids. Germline CDR1 and CDR2: SGHRS and YFSETQ. The V end lost 0 bases, the J end lost 9 bases, and 18 bases lay between the germline ends. The CDR3 bases are TGCGCCAGCAGCTTGGAGTCGGGTCGCCGAGTTAAAGCTTTCTTT. It specifies CASSLESGRRVKAFF.

The chain links TRBV4-1 to TRBJ2-1; D not resolved. V lost 4 bases, J lost 8 bases, and 12 bases lay in between. Germline V gene sequence: CDR1 MGHRA, CDR2 YSYEKL. The CDR3 loop spans 13 amino acids. The CDR3 nucleotides read TGCGCCAGCAGCCCCCTTCTCCCCCATGAGCAGTTCTTC. This gives the protein CASSPLLPHEQFF.

This clone has only one observation. The rearrangement uses TRBV9 and TRBJ2-5, with 11 bases aligning to TRBD1. The V and J ends lost 4 bases and 4 bases, in that order; junction bases with no gene match: 9. The CDR3 contains 16 residues. Germline V gene lookup returns CDR1 SGDLS and CDR2 YYNGEE. For the CDR3, the DNA is TGTGCCAGCAGCACTTCCGGGACAGGGGGGCGAGAGACCCAGTACTTC. Protein sequence: CASSTSGTGGRETQYF.

This clone was seen just once. The CDR3 is CASSLGHNTEAFF. CDR3 nucleotide sequence: TGTGCCAGCAGCTTAGGACATAACACTGAAGCTTTCTTT. The chain recombines TRBV7-8 with TRBJ1-1, with D unclear. The germline V gene encodes CDR1 SGHVS and CDR2 FQNEAQ. V gave up 1 base and J gave up 2 bases, with 5 bases separating them. This CDR3 has 13 residues.

This chain uses TRBV4-2 with TRBJ2-3; tentative D call: TRBD2 (6 bases). The CDR3 has 15 amino acids. CDR1 is LGHNA, CDR2 YNFKEQ, per germline. Between the trimmed V and J ends, which lost 7 bases and 6 bases, there was a span of 20 bases. CDR3: CASNDRPGGGDTQYF. The CDR3, as DNA: TGTGCCAGCAACGACCGCCCTGGCGGAGGGGATACGCAGTATTTT.

CDR3 nucleotides: TGTGCTAGTGGTCCGGACAGGGGCAATGAGCAGTTCTTC. Translation: CASGPDRGNEQFF. The chain recombines TRBV12-5 with TRBJ2-1, with 9 bases matching TRBD1. The CDR3 covers 13 residues. Germline assignment: CDR1 LGHNT and CDR2 FRNRAP. V shed 5 bases and J 6 bases; nucleotides not matched to a gene: 2.